The 15 T cell receptor beta chains below were found in one sample sequenced in a study of circulating and synovial CD4+ cells in juvenile arthritis. Assay used: immunoSEQ multiplex PCR; TCRdb lists only in-frame clones, some missing. The table has approximately 3,700 clones, approximately 87% seen once; the top ten hold roughly 3.3%. The material sequenced was CD4+ T cells from synovial fluid. These receptors came from a human donor with juvenile idiopathic arthritis.

The chain uses TRBV4-3 and TRBJ2-7; 7 nucleotides line up with TRBD2. After removal of 0 bases from V and 2 bases from J, the junction contained 4 bases not matched to a gene. This CDR3 has 15 residues. Germline V gene data show CDR1 as LGHNA and CDR2 as YSLEER. In DNA form, the CDR3 reads TGCGCCAGCAGCCAAGAATTAGCGGGCACCTACGAGCAGTACTTC. Translation: CASSQELAGTYEQYF.

The rearrangement joins TRBV18 to TRBJ2-5; 9 bases line up with TRBD2. The CDR3 runs 14 residues. Germline CDR1 and CDR2: KGHSH and LQKENI. The V segment lost 5 bases and the J segment 5 bases; nucleotides outside the gene matches: 6. The CDR3 spells CASSTLLAGETQYF. CDR3 coding DNA: TGTGCCAGCTCAACACTCCTAGCGGGGGAGACCCAGTACTTC.

The chain is built from TRBV5-1 and TRBJ1-1; no clear D gene. This CDR3 has 14 amino acids. V dropped 0 bases and J dropped 5 bases, with 11 bases sitting between them. In germline, CDR1 is SGHRS, CDR2 YFSETQ. The CDR3 DNA sequence: TGCGCCAGCAGCTTGGCACAATCACATACTGAAGCTTTCTTT. Protein product: CASSLAQSHTEAFF.

This clone is a singleton in its sample. Additional DNA sequences in this sample encode the identical CDR3. The CDR3 here is CASTPSWANEQFF. Written as DNA, the CDR3 is TGTGCCAGCACCCCATCCTGGGCGAATGAGCAGTTCTTC. This rearrangement joins TRBV7-9 to TRBJ2-1; D uncertain. The CDR3 totals 13 residues. Trimming left V 7 bases short and J 7 bases short, with 14 bases between. CDR1 and CDR2 (germline): SEHNR, FQNEAQ (reference sequence).

The table lists this clone with a few counts. The chain combines TRBV19 with TRBJ2-7; 7 bases fit TRBD1. This CDR3 contains 17 residues. Looked up from germline, CDR1 is LNHDA and CDR2 is SQIVND (reference sequence). The trim removed 5 bases at V and 1 base at J, leaving 14 bases unmatched. DNA for the CDR3: TGTGCCAGTAGTGACTTGACCCGGGACAGTGGATCCTACGAGCAGTACTTC. Encoded protein: CASSDLTRDSGSYEQYF. The full variable domain, in which reference TRBV19 and TRBJ2-7 provide the parts outside the CDR3, is DGGITQSPKYLFRKEGQNVTLSCEQNLNHDAMYWYRQDPGQGLRLIYYSQIVNDFQKGDIAEGYSVSREKKESFPLTVTSAQKNPTAFYLCASSDLTRDSGSYEQYFGPGTRLTVT.

The table lists this clone with a few counts. V usage is TRBV27 and J usage is TRBJ1-2; 7 nucleotides agree with TRBD1. V was clipped by 3 bases and J by 6 bases; unmatched bases: 7. The CDR3 has 14 amino acids. Germline lookup yields CDR1 MNHEY and CDR2 SMNVEV (reference sequence). CDR3 sequence reads: CASSFLTGRDGYTF. The CDR3 DNA follows: TGTGCCAGCAGTTTCTTGACAGGGCGGGATGGCTACACCTTC.

The chain employs TRBV9 and TRBJ2-3, with 7 bases matching TRBD2. Germline CDR1 and CDR2: SGDLS and YYNGEE. The V segment lost 1 base and the J segment 4 bases; nucleotides outside the gene matches: 9. The CDR3 spans 16 residues. CDR3 protein: CASSVSGTKKSDTQYF. The CDR3 coding sequence is TGTGCCAGCAGCGTATCCGGGACTAAGAAATCAGATACGCAGTATTTT.

The V gene is TRBV6-1, the J gene TRBJ1-5, with 8 bases identical to TRBD1. CDR3 length equals 15 residues. The trim removed 1 base at V and 5 bases at J, leaving 4 bases unmatched. Germline V gives CDR1 MNHNS, CDR2 SASEGT. CDR3 protein: CASSEDRGRYQPQHF. CDR3 nucleotide sequence: TGTGCCAGCAGTGAAGACAGGGGGAGGTATCAGCCCCAGCATTTT.

This clone was counted a few times. The chain uses TRBV27 and TRBJ2-3; 9 bases fit TRBD1. Germline V gives CDR1 MNHEY, CDR2 SMNVEV (reference sequence). This CDR3 comprises 15 residues. J gave up 3 bases and V 6 bases, and 7 bases lay outside the gene matches. In nucleotides, the CDR3 is TGTGCCAGCAGATACCCTGGACAGGGGACAGATACGCAGTATTTT. Amino acid sequence: CASRYPGQGTDTQYF.

The chain uses TRBV6-1 and TRBJ2-1; 9 bases fit TRBD2. The V gene's germline CDR1 is MNHNS and CDR2 SASEGT. The CDR3 sequence is 14 residues long. J was trimmed by 4 bases and V by 9 bases; bases with no gene match: 7. The chain's CDR3 is CASDSGGFYNEQFF. The CDR3 DNA follows: TGTGCCAGTGATAGCGGGGGCTTTTACAATGAGCAGTTCTTC.

The chain recombines TRBV10-3 with TRBJ2-7; TRBD1 aligns across 10 bases. Germline-derived CDR1 and CDR2 are ENHRY and SYGVKD. Trimming cost V 5 bases and J 3 bases; bases outside gene matches: 4. The CDR3 sequence is 14 residues long. CDR3 sequence (DNA): TGTGCCATCAGTAAAGGGACAGGGGACTACGAGCAGTACTTC. Translation: CAISKGTGDYEQYF.

The V gene is TRBV2, the J gene TRBJ2-6, with D uncertain. CDR3 length: 16 residues. V was clipped by 6 bases and J by 2 bases, with 14 bases between them. Germline CDR1 and CDR2: SNHLY and FYNNEI. The CDR3 region is CASSLARITGANVLTF. The CDR3 DNA follows: TGTGCCAGCAGCCTTGCCAGGATCACTGGGGCCAACGTCCTGACTTTC.

This clone was detected only a few times. The V call is TRBV5-4, the J call TRBJ2-2; D ambiguous. Germline CDR1 reads SGHNT; CDR2 reads YYREEE (reference sequence). Trimming stripped 4 bases from V and 5 bases from J, with 15 bases between. This CDR3 spans 15 amino acids. In nucleotides, the CDR3 is TGTGCCAGCAGCCTGAATCCCACAGATACCGGGGAGCTGTTTTTT. Its translation: CASSLNPTDTGELFF. The variable domain in full, completed from reference TRBV5-4 and TRBJ2-2, reads ETGVTQSPTHLIKTRGQQVTLRCSSQSGHNTVSWYQQALGQGPQFIFQYYREEENGRGNFPPRFSGLQFPNYSSELNVNALELDDSALYLCASSLNPTDTGELFFGEGSRLTVL.

The rearrangement joins TRBV7-9 to TRBJ1-1, with a tentative D call TRBD1 (6 bases). V was cut by 0 bases and J by 3 bases, with 14 bases left in between. CDR1 is SEHNR and CDR2 is FQNEAQ in the germline V gene (reference sequence). The CDR3 runs 16 residues. CDR3 residues: CASSLAPTGLDTEAFF. The CDR3 bases are TGTGCCAGCAGCTTAGCACCAACAGGGTTGGACACTGAAGCTTTCTTT.

CDR3 in DNA: TGTGCTAGCGCGGGTGCTAACTATGGCTACACCTTC. Protein product: CASAGANYGYTF. This rearrangement joins TRBV12-5 to TRBJ1-2; D uncertain. Trimming cost V 9 bases and J 0 bases, with 8 bases left between them. The CDR3 has 12 amino acids. Germline CDR1 reads LGHNT; CDR2 reads FRNRAP.